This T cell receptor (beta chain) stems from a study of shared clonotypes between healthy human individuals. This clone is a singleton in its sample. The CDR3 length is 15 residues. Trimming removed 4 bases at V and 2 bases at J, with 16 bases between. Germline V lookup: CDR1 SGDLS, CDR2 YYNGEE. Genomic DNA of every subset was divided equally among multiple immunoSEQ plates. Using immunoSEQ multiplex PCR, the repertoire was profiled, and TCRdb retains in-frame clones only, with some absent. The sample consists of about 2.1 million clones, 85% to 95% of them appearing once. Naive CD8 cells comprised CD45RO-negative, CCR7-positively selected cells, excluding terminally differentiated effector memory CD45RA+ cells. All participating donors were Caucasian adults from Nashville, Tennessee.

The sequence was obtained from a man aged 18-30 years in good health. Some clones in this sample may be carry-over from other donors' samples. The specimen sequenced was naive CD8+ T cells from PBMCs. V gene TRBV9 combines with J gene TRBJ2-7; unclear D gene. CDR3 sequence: CASSLTPGATYEQYF. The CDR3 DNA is TGTGCCAGCAGCCTCACGCCAGGCGCCACCTACGAGCAGTACTTC.